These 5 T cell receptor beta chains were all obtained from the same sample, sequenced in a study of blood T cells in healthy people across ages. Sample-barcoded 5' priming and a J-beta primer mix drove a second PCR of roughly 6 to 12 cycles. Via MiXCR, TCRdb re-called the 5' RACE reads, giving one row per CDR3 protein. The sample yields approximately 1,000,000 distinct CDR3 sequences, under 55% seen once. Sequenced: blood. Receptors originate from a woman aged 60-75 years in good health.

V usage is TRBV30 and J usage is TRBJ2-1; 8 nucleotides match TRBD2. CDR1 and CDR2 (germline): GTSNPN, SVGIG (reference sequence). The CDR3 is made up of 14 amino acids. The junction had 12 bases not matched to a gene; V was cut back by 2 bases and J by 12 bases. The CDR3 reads CAWSLGGVAGSQFF. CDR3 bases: TGTGCCTGGAGTTTGGGGGGGGTAGCGGGATCGCAGTTCTTC.

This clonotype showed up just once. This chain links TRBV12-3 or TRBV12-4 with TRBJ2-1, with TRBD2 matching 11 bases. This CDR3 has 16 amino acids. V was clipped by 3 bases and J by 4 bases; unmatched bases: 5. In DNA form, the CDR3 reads TGTGCCAGCAGTTTCTCTAGCGGGAGGAGGTACAATGAGCAGTTCTTC. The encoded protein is CASSFSSGRRYNEQFF.

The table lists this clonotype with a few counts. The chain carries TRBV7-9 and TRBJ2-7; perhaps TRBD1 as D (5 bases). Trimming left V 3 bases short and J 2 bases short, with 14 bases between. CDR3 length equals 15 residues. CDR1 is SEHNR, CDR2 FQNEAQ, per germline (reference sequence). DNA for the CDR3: TGTGCCAGCAGCTTCCCAGGGCGTAGAACCTACGAGCAGTACTTC. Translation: CASSFPGRRTYEQYF.

Here the CDR3 reads CATSDRGASSYNEQFF. The DNA for the CDR3 is TGTGCCACCAGTGACCGTGGAGCGAGCTCCTACAATGAGCAGTTCTTC. This chain links TRBV24-1 with TRBJ2-1; D is undetermined. This CDR3 has 16 residues. The germline gives CDR1 KGHDR, CDR2 SFDVKD. Trimming removed 4 bases from V and 0 bases from J, with 12 bases in between.

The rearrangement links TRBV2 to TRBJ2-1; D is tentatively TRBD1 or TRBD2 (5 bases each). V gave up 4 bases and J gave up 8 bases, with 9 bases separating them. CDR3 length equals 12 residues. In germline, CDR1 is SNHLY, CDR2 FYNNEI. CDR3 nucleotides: TGTGCCAGCAGTGGAGGGGTTTATGAGCAGTTCTTC. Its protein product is CASSGGVYEQFF.